The 13 T cell receptor beta chains given below trace back to one sample, sequenced in a study of OX40 agonist ivuxolimab in advanced cancers. Generated by immunoSEQ multiplex PCR, the TCRdb table keeps only in-frame clones and is missing some. The table records some 33,000 clones, around 74% of them present only once. This sample comprised CD4+ or CD8+ T cells sorted from blood, obtained in a trial of the OX40 agonist ivuxolimab. The receptors were gathered from an adult with an advanced solid tumor such as melanoma, head and neck, liver or kidney cancer.

This clone appeared a few times. The rearrangement joins TRBV5-5 to TRBJ1-2; tentative D call: TRBD1 (5 bases). CDR1 and CDR2 from the germline V gene are SGHKS and YYEKEE (reference sequence). The CDR3 has 15 residues. V was cut by 0 bases and J by 8 bases, with 17 bases left in between. This CDR3 reads CASSLADNYKGGYTF. Written as DNA, the CDR3 is TGTGCCAGCAGCTTGGCGGACAACTACAAGGGGGGCTACACCTTC. The variable domain in full, with the rest retrieved from reference TRBV5-5 and TRBJ1-2, is DAGVTQSPTHLIKTRGQQVTLRCSPISGHKSVSWYQQVLGQGPQFIFQYYEKEERGRGNFPDRFSARQFPNYSSELNVNALLLGDSALYLCASSLADNYKGGYTFGSGTRLTVV.

V is TRBV5-6 and J is TRBJ2-3; 10 positions agree with TRBD2. Germline V gives CDR1 SGHDT, CDR2 YYEEEE. The CDR3 is 14 residues long. Trimming cost V 6 bases and J 3 bases; bases outside gene matches: 4. CDR3 amino acids: CASNSGGRTDTQYF. The CDR3 DNA follows: TGTGCCAGCAATAGCGGGGGGAGGACAGATACGCAGTATTTT.

This chain joins TRBV29-1 and TRBJ1-1, with D possibly TRBD1 on 6 matching bases. V lost 6 bases, J lost 5 bases, and 16 bases lay in between. The CDR3 is made up of 13 amino acids. Germline V lookup: CDR1 SQVTM, CDR2 ANQGSEA. In nucleotides, the CDR3 is TGCAGCGTGGCCGTTCAGGGGAGGACTGAAGCTTTCTTT. It specifies CSVAVQGRTEAFF.

V gene TRBV5-1 combines with J gene TRBJ2-3; D gene ambiguous. Trimming pared 0 bases from V and 3 bases from J, leaving 8 bases between. The CDR3 sequence is 14 residues long. Germline loops: CDR1 SGHRS, CDR2 YFSETQ. Here the CDR3 DNA reads TGCGCCAGCAGCTTGGAACGGGCGACAGATACGCAGTATTTT. This gives the protein CASSLERATDTQYF.

The chain joins TRBV5-4 to TRBJ1-2, with 11 bases that match TRBD1. The germline V gene has CDR1 SGHNT and CDR2 YYREEE (reference sequence). The ends lost 0 bases at V and 10 bases at J; junction bases unmatched: 5. The CDR3 is 14 amino acids. The DNA for the CDR3 is TGTGCCAGCAGCTTGGGGGGACAGGGGGTAGACTACACCTTC. This gives the protein CASSLGGQGVDYTF. The variable domain in full, with the rest retrieved from reference TRBV5-4 and TRBJ1-2, is ETGVTQSPTHLIKTRGQQVTLRCSSQSGHNTVSWYQQALGQGPQFIFQYYREEENGRGNFPPRFSGLQFPNYSSELNVNALELDDSALYLCASSLGGQGVDYTFGSGTRLTVV.

This clone has only a few counts. The chain joins TRBV5-7 to TRBJ1-1, with 8 nucleotides matching TRBD1. TRBV5-7 counts as an open reading frame of uncertain function. This CDR3 has 15 amino acids. With V trimmed by 4 bases and J by 1 base, 6 bases remained unmatched. The CDR3 DNA follows: TGTGCCAGCAGCATCAGGGGGCTAGCGAACACTGAAGCTTTCTTT. Its protein is CASSIRGLANTEAFF.

This chain uses TRBV6-1 with TRBJ2-2; D unresolved. V lost 4 bases and J lost 8, with 14 bases in between. CDR1 is MNHNS and CDR2 is SASEGT in the germline V gene. The CDR3 extends over 14 amino acids. The CDR3 nucleotides are TGTGCCAGCAGTGCTCTTGCCGCCACGGGGGAGCTGTTTTTT. Its translation is CASSALAATGELFF.

The chain recombines TRBV5-1 with TRBJ2-3, with D possibly TRBD2 on 5 matching bases. Trimming removed 0 bases at V and 1 base at J, with 21 bases between. This CDR3 has 19 amino acids. Germline V gives CDR1 SGHRS, CDR2 YFSETQ. CDR3 DNA: TGCGCCAGCAGCTTGGCGGGTCGACTAATGGATTCGCGCACAGATACGCAGTATTTT. Amino acids: CASSLAGRLMDSRTDTQYF.

The chain links TRBV27 to TRBJ1-2; no clear D. The CDR3 has 14 residues. Germline V gene sequence: CDR1 MNHEY, CDR2 SMNVEV (reference sequence). Trimming shortened V by 3 bases and J by 5 bases, and 13 bases separated the two germline ends. DNA for the CDR3: TGTGCCAGCAGTTTGGACGGAGCGGCATATGGCTACACCTTC. As protein: CASSLDGAAYGYTF.

The chain employs TRBV4-2 and TRBJ2-7; D is possibly TRBD2 (6 bases). Germline CDR1 is LGHNA and CDR2 is YNFKEQ. This CDR3 is 15 amino acids long. Trimming took off 4 bases at V and 1 base at J, with 14 bases between the two ends. CDR3 in DNA: TGTGCCAGCAGCCCTTACGCGCTAGCGTCCTACGAGCAGTACTTC. Amino acids: CASSPYALASYEQYF.

CDR3 loop: CASSALDRGLSYNEQFF. Here the CDR3 DNA reads TGTGCCAGCAGCGCCTTAGACAGGGGGCTGTCCTACAATGAGCAGTTCTTC. The genes are TRBV5-6 and TRBJ2-1; 10 nucleotides agree with TRBD1. V shed 4 bases, J shed 1 base, and the junction held 8 bases outside the gene matches. The germline gives CDR1 SGHDT, CDR2 YYEEEE. The CDR3 is 17 residues long.

This rearrangement joins TRBV6-1 to TRBJ1-5, with no clear D. V was clipped by 2 bases and J by 4 bases, with 6 bases between them. Germline V gene lookup returns CDR1 MNHNS and CDR2 SASEGT. This CDR3 is 13 amino acids long. The CDR3 bases are TGTGCCAGCAGTGAAACAGCAAATCAGCCCCAGCATTTT. Translated: CASSETANQPQHF.

The CDR3 DNA sequence: TGCGCCAGCAGCCAAGATAGGACCAAAAACATTCAGTACTTC. This encodes CASSQDRTKNIQYF. This chain uses TRBV4-1 with TRBJ2-4; D gene ambiguous. The V end was cut by 0 bases, the J end by 2 bases, with 5 bases between. The CDR3 consists of 14 residues. Germline values: CDR1 MGHRA, CDR2 YSYEKL.